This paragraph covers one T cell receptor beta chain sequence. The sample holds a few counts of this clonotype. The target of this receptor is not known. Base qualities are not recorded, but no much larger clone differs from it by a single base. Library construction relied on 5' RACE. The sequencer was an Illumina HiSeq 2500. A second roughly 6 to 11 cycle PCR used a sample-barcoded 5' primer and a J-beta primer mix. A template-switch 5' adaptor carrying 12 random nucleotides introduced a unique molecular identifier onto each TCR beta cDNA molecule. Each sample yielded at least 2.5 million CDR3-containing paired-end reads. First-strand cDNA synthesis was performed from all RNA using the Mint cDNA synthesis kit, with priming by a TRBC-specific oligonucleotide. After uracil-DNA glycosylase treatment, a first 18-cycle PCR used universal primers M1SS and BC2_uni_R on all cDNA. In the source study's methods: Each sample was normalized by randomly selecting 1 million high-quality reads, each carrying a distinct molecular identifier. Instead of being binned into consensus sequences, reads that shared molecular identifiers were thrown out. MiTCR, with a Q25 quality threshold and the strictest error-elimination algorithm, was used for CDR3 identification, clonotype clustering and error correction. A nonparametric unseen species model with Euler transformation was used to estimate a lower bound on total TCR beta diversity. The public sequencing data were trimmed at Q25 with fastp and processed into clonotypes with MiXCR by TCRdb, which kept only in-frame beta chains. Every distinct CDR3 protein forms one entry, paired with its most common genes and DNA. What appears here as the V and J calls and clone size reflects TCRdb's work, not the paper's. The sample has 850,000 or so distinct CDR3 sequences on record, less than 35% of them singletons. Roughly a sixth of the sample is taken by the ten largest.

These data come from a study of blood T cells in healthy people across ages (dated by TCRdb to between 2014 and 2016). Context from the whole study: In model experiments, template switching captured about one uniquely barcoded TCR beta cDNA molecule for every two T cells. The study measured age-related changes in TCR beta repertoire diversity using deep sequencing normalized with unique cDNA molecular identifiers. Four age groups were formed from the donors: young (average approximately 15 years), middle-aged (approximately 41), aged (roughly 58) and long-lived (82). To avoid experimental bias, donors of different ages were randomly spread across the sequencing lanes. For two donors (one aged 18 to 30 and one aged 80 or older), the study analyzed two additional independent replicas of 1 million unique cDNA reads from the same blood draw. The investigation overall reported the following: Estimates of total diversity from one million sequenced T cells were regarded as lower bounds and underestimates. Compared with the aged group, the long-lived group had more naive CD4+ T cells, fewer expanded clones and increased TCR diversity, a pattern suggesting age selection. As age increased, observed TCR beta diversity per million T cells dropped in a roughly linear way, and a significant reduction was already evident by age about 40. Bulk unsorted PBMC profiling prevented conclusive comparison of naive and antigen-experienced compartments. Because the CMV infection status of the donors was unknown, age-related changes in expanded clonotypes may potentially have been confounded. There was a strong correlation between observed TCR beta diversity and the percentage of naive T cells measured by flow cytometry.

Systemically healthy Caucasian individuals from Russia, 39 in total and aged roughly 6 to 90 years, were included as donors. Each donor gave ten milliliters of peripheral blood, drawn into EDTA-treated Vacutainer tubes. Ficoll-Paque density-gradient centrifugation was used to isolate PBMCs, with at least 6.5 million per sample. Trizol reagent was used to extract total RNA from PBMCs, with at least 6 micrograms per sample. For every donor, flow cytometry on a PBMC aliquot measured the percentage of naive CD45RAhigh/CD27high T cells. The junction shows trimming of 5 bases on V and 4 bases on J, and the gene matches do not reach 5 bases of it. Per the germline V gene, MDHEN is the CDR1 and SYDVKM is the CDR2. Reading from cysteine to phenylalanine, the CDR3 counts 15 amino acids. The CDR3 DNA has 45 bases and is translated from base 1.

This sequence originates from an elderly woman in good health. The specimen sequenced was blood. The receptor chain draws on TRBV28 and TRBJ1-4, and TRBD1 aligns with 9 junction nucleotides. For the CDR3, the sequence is CASSTGQGINEKLFF. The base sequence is TGTGCCAGCAGTACCGGACAGGGGATTAATGAAAAACTGTTTTTT.